What follows is one TCR beta chain and its context. This specimen belongs to a study of blood T cell repertoires in COVID-19. Study at large: The United States, Italy and Spain supplied acute and convalescent COVID-19 samples. Sample material is recorded as cDNA or gDNA derived from T cells, B-cell-depleted T cells, or PBMCs.

Germline V gives CDR1 MNHEY, CDR2 SVGAGI. This CDR3 has 15 residues. The V and J ends lost 6 bases and 5 bases, in that order; junction bases with no gene match: 2. Per the study methods: From reference gene primer amplification, estimates of nucleated cell counts were derived. Clones were read by immunoSEQ multiplex PCR, and TCRdb kept only the in-frame ones, dropping some. The DNA gave D and trimming, while V, J and clone size come from that table. The table lists under 200,000 clones, about 86% of them singletons. The sample was peripheral blood. V is TRBV6-5 and J is TRBJ2-2, with TRBD2 matching over 14 bases. The sequence came from a young man with active or convalescent COVID-19. The CDR3 DNA sequence: TGTGCCAGCAGGGGACTAGCGGGAGATACCGGGGAGCTGTTTTTT. Translation: CASRGLAGDTGELFF.